Below are 21 T cell receptor beta chains sequenced from a single sample in a study of CD8 T cells in Susac syndrome. With random hexamers, reverse transcription was performed on roughly 0.5 to 1 ug of RNA. TCRdb reprocessed the immunoSEQ multiplex PCR reads via MiXCR and lists one record per CDR3 protein. The repertoire holds 180,000 or so distinct CDR3 sequences, with around 94% as singletons. The sample consisted of CD4+ T cells from PBMCs. The receptor set was obtained from a human donor in good health.

The V call is TRBV30, the J call TRBJ1-3; unclear D gene. The CDR3 length is 15 residues. The V gene's germline CDR1 is GTSNPN and CDR2 SVGIG (reference sequence). Trimming removed 1 base at V and 4 bases at J, with 14 bases between. The CDR3 nucleotides are TGTGCCTGGAGTGATGGCATCCTGGCCGGAAACACCATATATTTT. This sequence encodes CAWSDGILAGNTIYF.

The chain couples TRBV7-2 to TRBJ2-7; 13 bases map to TRBD2. From germline, CDR1 is SGHTA and CDR2 FQGNSA. This CDR3 comprises 17 residues. With V trimmed by 4 bases and J by 5 bases, 11 bases remained unmatched. As DNA, the CDR3 is TGTGCCAGCAGCTCTCACCGGACTAGCGGGGGAGTCCACGAGCAGTACTTC. Translated, it gives CASSSHRTSGGVHEQYF. The full variable domain, rest sourced from reference TRBV7-2 and TRBJ2-7, is GAGVSQSPSNKVTEKGKDVELRCDPISGHTALYWYRQSLGQGLEFLIYFQGNSAPDKSGLPSDRFSAERTGGSVSTLTIQRTQQEDSAVYLCASSSHRTSGGVHEQYFGPGTRLTVT.

This rearrangement joins TRBV3-1 to TRBJ2-1; a possible D gene is TRBD2 (5 bases). The ends were cut back, 0 bases at V and 10 bases at J, with 7 bases in the middle. CDR3 length: 12 amino acids. Germline values: CDR1 LGHDT, CDR2 YNNKEL (reference sequence). The CDR3 here is CASSQDPGEQFF. The CDR3 coding sequence is TGTGCCAGCAGCCAAGATCCGGGGGAGCAGTTCTTC.

This clonotype showed up just once. This chain connects TRBV20-1 to TRBJ1-6; D is uncertain. The V and J ends lost 1 base and 7 bases respectively, with 8 bases between them. This CDR3 is 13 amino acids long. Germline V gene data show CDR1 as DFQATT and CDR2 as SNEGSKA (reference sequence). The CDR3 sequence: CSARGGVNSPLHF. DNA of the CDR3: TGCAGTGCTAGAGGCGGGGTCAATTCACCCCTCCACTTT.

V and J are TRBV4-3 and TRBJ2-7, with a tentative D call TRBD1 (6 bases). CDR3 length equals 18 residues. CDR1 is LGHNA and CDR2 is YSLEER in the germline V gene. Trimming took off 0 bases at V and 6 bases at J, with 24 bases between the two ends. The DNA of the CDR3 is TGCGCCAGCAGCCAAGATACAGGGCAGGAGCCCTTATCCGCCGAGCAGTACTTC. It translates to CASSQDTGQEPLSAEQYF.

V usage is TRBV20-1 and J usage is TRBJ2-1; weak D call: TRBD2 (5 bases). This CDR3 has 15 residues. V lost 5 bases and J 0 bases, leaving 14 bases between the germline ends. CDR1 DFQATT and CDR2 SNEGSKA come from the germline V gene (reference sequence). CDR3 DNA: TGCAGTGCTCCACCCCGGGCGGGCTCCTACAATGAGCAGTTCTTC. Translated, it gives CSAPPRAGSYNEQFF.

V and J are TRBV5-1 and TRBJ1-4; the D is unclear. The CDR3 is 13 amino acids. CDR1 is SGHRS, CDR2 YFSETQ, per germline. Trimming took 4 bases from V and 6 from J, leaving 10 bases between them. CDR3 in DNA: TGCGCCAGCAGCGCCAGTTTGGATGAAAAACTGTTTTTT. Translation gives CASSASLDEKLFF.

The chain couples TRBV9 to TRBJ2-3; weak D call: TRBD2 (5 bases). Between the trimmed V and J ends, which lost 3 bases and 8 bases, there was a span of 16 bases. The CDR3 length is 14 residues. CDR1 SGDLS and CDR2 YYNGEE come from the germline V gene. CDR3 in amino acids: CASSGEGSRSTQYF. The DNA of the CDR3 is TGTGCCAGCAGCGGCGAGGGTTCGAGAAGTACGCAGTATTTT.

The rearrangement joins TRBV29-1 to TRBJ1-1, with D possibly being TRBD1 (5 bases). Trimming stripped 6 bases from V and 4 bases from J, with 12 bases between. There are 12 residues in the CDR3. Germline-derived CDR1 and CDR2 are SQVTM and ANQGSEA. This CDR3 reads CSVDNGVTEAFF. CDR3 in DNA: TGCAGCGTGGACAACGGGGTCACTGAAGCTTTCTTT.

V and J are TRBV19 and TRBJ1-2; D gene ambiguous. CDR1 is LNHDA, CDR2 SQIVND, per germline (reference sequence). CDR3 length equals 12 residues. With 6 bases removed from V and 0 bases from J, the gap between germline ends came to 5 bases. CDR3 bases: TGTGCCAGTAGACGGGCTAACTATGGCTACACCTTC. Encoded protein: CASRRANYGYTF.

The chain links TRBV15 to TRBJ1-1; D remains unclear. This CDR3 has 14 residues. Trimming took 0 bases from V and 1 from J, leaving 6 bases between them. Per germline, CDR1 LNHNV and CDR2 YYDKDF (reference sequence). Written as DNA, the CDR3 is TGTGCCACCAGCAGAGATCGAGGGAACACTGAAGCTTTCTTT. Translation: CATSRDRGNTEAFF.

The CDR3 nucleotides read TGTGCCAGCAGCCAAGGGTCCCCAGGACGTCCCCTCGAGCAGTACTTC. This gives the protein CASSQGSPGRPLEQYF. The chain links TRBV14 to TRBJ2-7; the D is unclear. The CDR3 extends over 16 amino acids. Deletions cut 1 base from V and 6 bases from J, with 19 bases between. Germline loops: CDR1 SGHDN, CDR2 FVKESK. Using reference TRBV14 and TRBJ2-7 for the parts outside the CDR3, the full variable domain is EAGVTQFPSHSVIEKGQTVTLRCDPISGHDNLYWYRRVMGKEIKFLLHFVKESKQDESGMPNNRFLAERTGGTYSTLKVQPAELEDSGVYFCASSQGSPGRPLEQYFGPGTRLTVT.

The gene calls are TRBV12-3 or TRBV12-4 and TRBJ2-2, with D maybe TRBD1 (6 bases). CDR3 size: 14 residues. V gave up 2 bases and J gave up 4 bases, with 8 bases separating them. The CDR3 DNA follows: TGTGCCAGCAGTTTACAGGGGTCCACCGGGGAGCTGTTTTTT. Translating gives CASSLQGSTGELFF.

The rearrangement uses TRBV5-6 and TRBJ2-1; a possible D gene is TRBD1 (6 bases). Per the germline V gene, CDR1 is SGHDT and CDR2 is YYEEEE. The germline V and J ends were trimmed by 4 bases and 0 bases, with 8 bases remaining between them. The CDR3 length is 14 residues. The CDR3 sequence is CASSLGASYNEQFF. CDR3 in DNA: TGTGCCAGCAGCCTGGGGGCCTCCTACAATGAGCAGTTCTTC.

This clonotype is a singleton in its sample. V gene TRBV29-1 combines with J gene TRBJ2-3; D possibly corresponds to TRBD2 (5 bases). Germline V lookup: CDR1 SQVTM, CDR2 ANQGSEA. This CDR3 is built from 15 residues. Trimming took off 0 bases at V and 3 bases at J, with 13 bases between the two ends. DNA for the CDR3: TGCAGCGTTGAAGATTTGAGGTGGAGGACAGATACGCAGTATTTT. Translating gives CSVEDLRWRTDTQYF.

The chain employs TRBV28 and TRBJ2-7; TRBD2 matches at 9 bases. CDR3 size: 14 residues. V shed 6 bases and J 3 bases; nucleotides not matched to a gene: 6. Per germline, CDR1 MDHEN and CDR2 SYDVKM. The CDR3 protein is CASRPSGVVYEQYF. The CDR3 DNA is TGTGCCAGCAGACCTAGCGGGGTAGTCTACGAGCAGTACTTC.

The rearrangement joins TRBV20-1 to TRBJ2-3; D unclear. The V end was cut by 2 bases, the J end by 2 bases, with 11 bases between. The germline V gene encodes CDR1 DFQATT and CDR2 SNEGSKA (reference sequence). CDR3 length: 14 amino acids. The CDR3 region has the DNA TGCAGTGCTAGAACTGAGGCAGCCACAGATACGCAGTATTTT. Translation gives CSARTEAATDTQYF.

The chain combines TRBV20-1 with TRBJ2-5; TRBD2 matches 7 bases. The CDR3 runs 14 residues. Germline assignment: CDR1 DFQATT and CDR2 SNEGSKA (reference sequence). The V gene end was trimmed by 4 bases and the J gene end by 1 base; junction bases not matched to a gene: 6. The CDR3 loop is CSATGGRSQETQYF. CDR3 in DNA: TGCAGTGCTACCGGGGGGAGGTCCCAAGAGACCCAGTACTTC.

The gene calls are TRBV15 and TRBJ2-2, with 8 bases aligning to TRBD1. Trimming removed 3 bases from V and 2 bases from J; junction bases left unmatched: 8. The germline V gene has CDR1 LNHNV and CDR2 YYDKDF (reference sequence). This CDR3 spans 17 amino acids. The CDR3 bases are TGTGCCACCAGCAGGAACCCCGGGACAGGAAACACCGGGGAGCTGTTTTTT. Its protein product is CATSRNPGTGNTGELFF.

The chain employs TRBV28 and TRBJ1-5; weak D call: TRBD1 (6 bases). V dropped 6 bases and J dropped 1 base, with 13 bases sitting between them. Germline CDR1 reads MDHEN; CDR2 reads SYDVKM. The CDR3 is 15 residues long. CDR3 sequence (DNA): TGTGCCAGCAGACCCACAGGGTTGAGCAATCAGCCCCAGCATTTT. Its translation is CASRPTGLSNQPQHF.

This clonotype was seen a single time. The rearrangement joins TRBV12-3 or TRBV12-4 to TRBJ1-1, with 7 bases identical to TRBD1. The CDR3 extends over 14 amino acids. The trim removed 6 bases at V and 1 base at J, leaving 5 bases unmatched. CDR3: CASSQGQRNTEAFF. DNA for the CDR3: TGTGCCAGCAGCCAGGGACAGAGGAACACTGAAGCTTTCTTT.